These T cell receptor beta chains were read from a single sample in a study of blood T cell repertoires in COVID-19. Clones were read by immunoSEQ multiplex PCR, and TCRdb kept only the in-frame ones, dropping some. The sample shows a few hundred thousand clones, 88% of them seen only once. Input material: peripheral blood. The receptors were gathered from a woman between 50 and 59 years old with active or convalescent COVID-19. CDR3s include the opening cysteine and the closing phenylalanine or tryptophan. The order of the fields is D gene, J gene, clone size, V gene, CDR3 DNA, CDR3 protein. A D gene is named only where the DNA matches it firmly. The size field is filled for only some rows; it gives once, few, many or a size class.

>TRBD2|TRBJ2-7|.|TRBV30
TGTGCCTTACACGAGAACGGGAGGGGGTACGAGCAGTACTTC
CALHENGRGYEQYF
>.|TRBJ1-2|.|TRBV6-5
TGTGCCAGCCTAACTTTCCCCACTATACCTGGCTACACCTTC
CASLTFPTIPGYTF
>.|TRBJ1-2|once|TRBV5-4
TGTGCCAGCAGCGGGGGGGCCTATGGCTACACCTTC
CASSGGAYGYTF
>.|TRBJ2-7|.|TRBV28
TGTGCCAGCATTCCTCATAGAGAGGAGAAAGACTACGAGCAGTACTTC
CASIPHREEKDYEQYF
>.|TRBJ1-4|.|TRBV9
TGTGCCAGCAGCACCCGAGACTCGACTAATGAAAAACTGTTTTTT
CASSTRDSTNEKLFF
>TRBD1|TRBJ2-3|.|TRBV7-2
TGTGCCAGCAGCTTAGTTGGGACAGGGGGCACAGATACGCAGTATTTT
CASSLVGTGGTDTQYF
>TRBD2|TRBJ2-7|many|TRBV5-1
TGCGCCAGCAGCTTGACTAGCGGGAGTTACGAGCAGTACTTC
CASSLTSGSYEQYF
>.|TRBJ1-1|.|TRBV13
TGTGCCAGCAGCTTATTAGGGGGTTATAACACTGAAGCTTTCTTT
CASSLLGGYNTEAFF
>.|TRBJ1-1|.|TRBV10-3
TGTGCCATCAGTGAGTCCGGCAGGCTCTACACTGAAGCTTTCTTT
CAISESGRLYTEAFF
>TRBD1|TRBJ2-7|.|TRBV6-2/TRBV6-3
TGTGCCAGCAGTTACCGAATTGGACAGGGGGCGGGGGAGCAGTACTTC
CASSYRIGQGAGEQYF
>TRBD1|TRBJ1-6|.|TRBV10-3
TGTGCCATCAGTGTAGGGGGCAATAATTCACCCCTCCACTTT
CAISVGGNNSPLHF
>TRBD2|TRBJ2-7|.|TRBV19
TGTGCCAGTAGTATACAGGCGGGAGGGACCTACGAGCAGTACTTC
CASSIQAGGTYEQYF
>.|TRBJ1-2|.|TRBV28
TGTGCCAGCCGCTTATCGGGATTTGACTATGGCTACACCTTC
CASRLSGFDYGYTF
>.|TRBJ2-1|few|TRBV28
TGTGCCAGCAGTACTAGTACCCCGGCCCCTTACAATGAGCAGTTCTTC
CASSTSTPAPYNEQFF
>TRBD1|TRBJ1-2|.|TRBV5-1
TGCGCCAGCAGCCCCGGACAGGGATACGGCTACACCTTC
CASSPGQGYGYTF
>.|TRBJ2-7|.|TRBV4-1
TGCGCCAGCAGCCAAGATTACAGGTTGGTTTCCTACGAGCAGTACTTC
CASSQDYRLVSYEQYF
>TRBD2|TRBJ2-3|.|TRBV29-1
TGCAGCGTTGACGCTAGCGGGGGGGCCGCAGATACGCAGTATTTT
CSVDASGGAADTQYF
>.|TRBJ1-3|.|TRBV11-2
TGTGCCAGCAGCAAGCCTAGCTCTGGAAACACCATATATTTT
CASSKPSSGNTIYF
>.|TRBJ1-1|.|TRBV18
TGTGCCAGCTCACCAAAGAGGGGGGGCCTAAACACTGAAGCTTTCTTT
CASSPKRGGLNTEAFF
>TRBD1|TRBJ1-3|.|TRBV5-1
TGCGCCAGCAGCAACGGACAGGGTCTCCTCTCTGGAAACACCATATATTTT
CASSNGQGLLSGNTIYF
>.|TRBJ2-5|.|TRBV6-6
TGTGCCAGCAGTACCGGGGAGACCCAGTACTTC
CASSTGETQYF
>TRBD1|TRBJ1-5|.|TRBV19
TGTGCCAGTGCGGGGACAGGGTGGTCGTCCCAGCATTTT
CASAGTGWSSQHF
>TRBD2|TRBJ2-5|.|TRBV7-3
TGTGCCAGCAGCTTAGGCAGGGGACTAGCGGGAGGGGAGACCCAGTACTTC
CASSLGRGLAGGETQYF
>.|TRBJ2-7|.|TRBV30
TGTGCCTGGAGTGTACTAGCCAGAACCGAGCAGTACTTC
CAWSVLARTEQYF
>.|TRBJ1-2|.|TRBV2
TGTGCCCACAGCCAGTTGGAGGAGGCTGGCTACACCTTC
CAHSQLEEAGYTF
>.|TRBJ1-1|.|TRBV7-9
TGTGCCAGCAGCCTACAGGGGAACACTGAAGCTTTCTTT
CASSLQGNTEAFF
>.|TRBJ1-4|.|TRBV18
TGTGCCAGCTCACCAAGGGGAGGTTGGGAAAAACTGTTTTTT
CASSPRGGWEKLFF